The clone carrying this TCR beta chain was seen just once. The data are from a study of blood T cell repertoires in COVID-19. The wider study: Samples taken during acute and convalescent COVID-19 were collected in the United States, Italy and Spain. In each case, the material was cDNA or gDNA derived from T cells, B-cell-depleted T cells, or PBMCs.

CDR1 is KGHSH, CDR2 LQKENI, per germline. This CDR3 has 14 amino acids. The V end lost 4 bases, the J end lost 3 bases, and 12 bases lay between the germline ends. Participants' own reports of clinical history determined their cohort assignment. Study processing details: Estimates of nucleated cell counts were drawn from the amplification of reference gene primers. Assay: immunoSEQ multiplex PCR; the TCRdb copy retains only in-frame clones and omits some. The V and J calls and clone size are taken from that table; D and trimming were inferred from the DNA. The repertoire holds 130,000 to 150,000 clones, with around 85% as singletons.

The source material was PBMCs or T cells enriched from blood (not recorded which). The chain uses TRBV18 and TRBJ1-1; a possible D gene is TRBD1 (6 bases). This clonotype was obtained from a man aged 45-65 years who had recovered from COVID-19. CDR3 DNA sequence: TGTGCCAGCTCACAACAGGGAGGGGACACTGAAGCTTTCTTT. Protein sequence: CASSQQGGDTEAFF.